These T cell receptor beta chains were read from a single sample in a study of cytomegalovirus exposure and HLA in healthy donors. Profiling relied on immunoSEQ multiplex PCR, and the TCRdb table lists in-frame clones only, not all of them. The data contain some 150,000 clones, 70% to 80% of them singletons. Input material: PBMCs. All receptors derive from a man younger than 45 in good health and CMV-seropositive. Both conserved end residues are part of each CDR3. D genes are given only for firm matches. Clone size, where shown, is once, few, many, or a class for clones that have expanded.

V	D	size	J	CDR3	DNA
TRBV5-1	TRBD2	.	TRBJ2-3	CASSSTSADTQYF	TGCGCCAGCAGCTCAACTAGCGCAGATACGCAGTATTTT
TRBV7-9	TRBD1	.	TRBJ1-3	CASSSGQNSGNTIYF	TGTGCCAGCAGCTCGGGACAGAACTCTGGAAACACCATATATTTT
TRBV5-1	.	.	TRBJ2-3	CASSWTATDTQYF	TGCGCCAGCAGCTGGACAGCCACAGATACGCAGTATTTT
TRBV30	TRBD1	.	TRBJ1-2	CAWSHDRGQFGYTF	TGTGCCTGGAGTCACGACAGGGGGCAATTTGGCTACACCTTC
TRBV11-2	TRBD1	.	TRBJ2-7	CASSLLAGGYEQYF	TGTGCCAGCAGCTTATTGGCAGGGGGCTACGAGCAGTACTTC
TRBV28	.	.	TRBJ1-3	CASSLPGNTIYF	TGTGCCAGCAGTTTACCGGGAAACACCATATATTTT
TRBV28	.	.	TRBJ2-7	CASKNGVSYEQYF	TGTGCCAGCAAAAACGGGGTTTCCTACGAGCAGTACTTC
TRBV30	TRBD2	.	TRBJ2-5	CAWSTAGGGTQYF	TGTGCCTGGAGTACAGCGGGGGGGGGAACCCAGTACTTC
TRBV28	TRBD1	.	TRBJ2-1	CASSFLGTGHNEQFF	TGTGCCAGCAGTTTTCTAGGGACAGGCCACAATGAGCAGTTCTTC
TRBV18	TRBD1	.	TRBJ2-5	CASSPSGGETQYF	TGTGCCAGCTCACCATCAGGGGGTGAGACCCAGTACTTC
TRBV30	.	few	TRBJ1-2	CAWSGTYGYTF	TGTGCCTGGAGTGGGACATATGGCTACACCTTC
TRBV27	TRBD1	.	TRBJ1-2	CASSSPGQGIYGYTF	TGTGCCAGCAGTTCCCCGGGACAGGGAATCTATGGCTACACCTTC
TRBV7-6	TRBD1	.	TRBJ1-3	CASSLVFGQGAGNTIYF	TGTGCCAGCAGCTTAGTCTTCGGACAGGGGGCTGGAAACACCATATATTTT
TRBV28	TRBD2	.	TRBJ2-1	CASSSLAGDLYNEQFF	TGTGCCAGCAGCTCTCTAGCGGGGGACCTGTACAATGAGCAGTTCTTC
TRBV9	TRBD1	.	TRBJ2-7	CASSTSTGRTYEQYF	TGTGCCAGCAGCACATCGACAGGGAGAACCTACGAGCAGTACTTC
TRBV27	.	.	TRBJ2-2	CASSWRQDTGELFF	TGTGCCAGCAGTTGGCGGCAAGACACCGGGGAGCTGTTTTTT
TRBV2	TRBD1	.	TRBJ2-7	CASSGDRGAYEQYF	TGTGCCAGCAGTGGGGACAGGGGGGCGTACGAGCAGTACTTC
TRBV7-8	.	few	TRBJ2-3	CASSPPRLDTQYF	TGTGCCAGCAGCCCTCCCCGGTTAGATACGCAGTATTTT
TRBV29-1	.	.	TRBJ2-5	CSVERPGPKETQYF	TGCAGCGTTGAACGGCCAGGCCCCAAAGAGACCCAGTACTTC
TRBV4-1	TRBD1	.	TRBJ2-3	CASSQVTGGADTQYF	TGCGCCAGCAGCCAAGTGACAGGGGGCGCAGATACGCAGTATTTT
TRBV30	TRBD1	once	TRBJ2-7	CAAAPGQGYEQYF	TGTGCCGCGGCTCCGGGACAGGGCTACGAGCAGTACTTC
TRBV5-1	.	.	TRBJ2-2	CASSPRGQNTGELFF	TGCGCCAGCAGCCCGAGGGGACAGAACACCGGGGAGCTGTTTTTT
TRBV9	.	once	TRBJ1-5	CASSVGSGQPQHF	TGTGCCAGCAGCGTAGGATCAGGACAGCCCCAGCATTTT
TRBV6-1	TRBD1	.	TRBJ1-5	CASSEGSGGYQPQHF	TGTGCCAGCAGTGAAGGGTCAGGGGGCTATCAGCCCCAGCATTTT
TRBV9	.	.	TRBJ2-5	CASSEESYQETQYF	TGTGCCAGCAGCGAAGAGTCGTACCAAGAGACCCAGTACTTC
TRBV10-3	.	.	TRBJ1-3	CAISDRGNTIYF	TGTGCCATCAGTGATAGAGGAAACACCATATATTTT
TRBV7-2	TRBD2	.	TRBJ2-3	CASSPEVGGLAGTDTQYF	TGTGCCAGCAGCCCCGAGGTAGGGGGACTAGCGGGGACGGATACGCAGTATTTT
TRBV11-2	.	once	TRBJ2-5	CASSLESGVWETQYF	TGTGCCAGCAGCTTAGAGTCCGGGGTCTGGGAGACCCAGTACTTC
TRBV25-1	TRBD1	few	TRBJ1-4	CASSGRTGGGEKLFF	TGTGCCAGCAGTGGCCGGACAGGGGGGGGAGAAAAACTGTTTTTT
TRBV4-3	.	.	TRBJ1-2	CASSQDHGREGYGYTF	TGCGCCAGCAGCCAAGATCATGGCAGGGAGGGGTATGGCTACACCTTC
TRBV6-5	.	.	TRBJ1-2	CASSGAPGGYTF	TGTGCCAGCAGTGGGGCGCCTGGAGGCTACACCTTC
TRBV7-9	.	.	TRBJ2-5	CASSTRGSAPGTQYF	TGTGCCAGCAGCACCCGGGGTAGCGCCCCCGGAACCCAGTACTTC
TRBV2	TRBD2	.	TRBJ2-5	CASRSGGASKTQYF	TGTGCCAGCAGAAGCGGGGGGGCCTCGAAGACCCAGTACTTC
TRBV19	.	.	TRBJ2-3	CASSRGWADTQYF	TGTGCCAGTAGTCGGGGGTGGGCAGATACGCAGTATTTT
TRBV5-1	TRBD2	few	TRBJ2-5	CASSLALLAGRETQYF	TGCGCCAGCAGCTTGGCCTTGCTAGCGGGGCGGGAGACCCAGTACTTC
TRBV4-1	.	.	TRBJ2-5	CASSQDRTFQETQYF	TGCGCCAGCAGCCAAGATAGGACTTTTCAAGAGACCCAGTACTTC
TRBV14	.	.	TRBJ1-4	CASSPRTATNEKLFF	TGTGCCAGCAGCCCACGGACAGCAACTAATGAAAAACTGTTTTTT
TRBV29-1	TRBD1	.	TRBJ2-2	CSVEDSTDRATGELFF	TGCAGCGTTGAAGATTCCACGGACAGGGCCACCGGGGAGCTGTTTTTT
TRBV19	TRBD1	.	TRBJ2-5	CASRSGQGFLETQYF	TGTGCCAGTAGGTCGGGACAGGGCTTTTTAGAGACCCAGTACTTC
TRBV7-3	TRBD1	.	TRBJ2-7	CASSLTGQGYEQYF	TGTGCCAGCAGCTTAACGGGACAGGGGTACGAGCAGTACTTC
TRBV19	.	.	TRBJ1-5	CASSMVGAVGQPQHF	TGTGCCAGTAGTATGGTAGGGGCCGTAGGTCAGCCCCAGCATTTT
TRBV6-6	.	.	TRBJ2-7	CASTKQAGSYEQYF	TGTGCCAGCACCAAACAGGCGGGGTCCTACGAGCAGTACTTC
TRBV30	.	few	TRBJ1-1	CAWTSVIFGTEAFF	TGTGCCTGGACCTCGGTAATTTTCGGGACTGAAGCTTTCTTT
TRBV15	TRBD1	.	TRBJ1-5	CATSLDRDQPQHF	TGTGCCACCAGCTTAGACAGGGATCAGCCCCAGCATTTT
TRBV11-2	TRBD2	.	TRBJ2-7	CASSLEGLSGTESEQYF	TGTGCCAGCAGCTTAGAGGGTCTTAGCGGGACCGAGTCCGAGCAGTACTTC
TRBV4-3	.	.	TRBJ2-6	CASSQEPGQLLGANVLTF	TGCGCCAGCAGCCAAGAACCGGGACAACTCTTGGGGGCCAACGTCCTGACTTTC
TRBV27	.	once	TRBJ1-1	CASSYLGQANTEAFF	TGTGCCAGCAGTTACCTGGGACAAGCGAACACTGAAGCTTTCTTT
TRBV4-1	TRBD1	.	TRBJ2-1	CASSQGQGADNEQFF	TGCGCCAGCAGCCAAGGCCAGGGGGCCGACAATGAGCAGTTCTTC
TRBV29-1	.	.	TRBJ2-7	CSVWVGSSYEQYF	TGCAGCGTGTGGGTTGGGAGCTCCTACGAGCAGTACTTC
TRBV4-3	TRBD1	.	TRBJ2-5	CASSQGAEGAGETQYF	TGCGCCAGCAGCCAAGGAGCCGAGGGGGCCGGTGAGACCCAGTACTTC
TRBV15	.	.	TRBJ1-5	CATSSGGSNQPQHF	TGTGCCACCAGCTCCGGGGGTAGCAATCAGCCCCAGCATTTT
TRBV7-9	.	.	TRBJ1-5	CASSQNNQPQHF	TGTGCCAGCTCACAGAACAATCAGCCCCAGCATTTT
TRBV9	.	.	TRBJ1-2	CASSVAGQNYGYTF	TGTGCCAGCAGCGTAGCTGGACAGAACTATGGCTACACCTTC
TRBV19	.	.	TRBJ1-1	CASSTTGNTLHEAFF	TGTGCCAGTAGTACTACAGGGAACACCCTCCATGAAGCTTTCTTT
TRBV6-5	.	.	TRBJ1-5	CASSYEKGDQPQHF	TGTGCCAGCAGTTACGAGAAGGGGGATCAGCCCCAGCATTTT
TRBV6-5	TRBD1	.	TRBJ1-1	CASSQGQWEKSEAFF	TGTGCCAGCAGCCAGGGACAGTGGGAGAAGTCTGAAGCTTTCTTT
TRBV4-1	.	.	TRBJ2-7	CASSQERGSYEQYF	TGCGCCAGCAGCCAAGAACGGGGTTCCTACGAGCAGTACTTC
TRBV5-4	TRBD1	once	TRBJ2-3	CASSLGGQSTDTQYF	TGTGCCAGCAGCTTGGGGGGACAGAGCACAGATACGCAGTATTTT
TRBV7-8	TRBD1	.	TRBJ2-7	CASSLRQGARYEQYF	TGTGCCAGCAGCTTAAGACAGGGGGCACGGTACGAGCAGTACTTC